The 15 T cell receptor beta chains presented below share a single source sample, sequenced in a study of response to subunit inactivated influenza vaccine. TCRdb reanalysed the RT-PCR reads using MiXCR and keeps one entry per CDR3 protein. The table has some 150,000 distinct CDR3 sequences, less than 15% seen once; the top ten hold 25% to 30%. These same records also appear under a second study, on T cells expressing NK-cell markers. That publication notes: Template switching by 5'RACE with UMIs generated the TCR beta cDNA.

The specimen was CD8+ T cells sorted from PBMCs, collected roughly 12 days after vaccination. Every receptor here comes from a man in his forties or fifties who received an inactivated influenza vaccine.

The chain is built from TRBV28 and TRBJ2-7; 10 nucleotides line up with TRBD1. The germline V gene encodes CDR1 MDHEN and CDR2 SYDVKM. CDR3 length: 15 amino acids. The trim removed 5 bases at V and 0 bases at J, leaving 4 bases unmatched. The CDR3 reads CASSNRDRGSYEQYF. The DNA for the CDR3 is TGTGCCAGCAGTAACCGGGACAGGGGCTCCTACGAGCAGTACTTC.

V and J are TRBV7-9 and TRBJ2-7, with D possibly matching TRBD2 (5 bases). Trimming took 5 bases from V and 4 from J, leaving 18 bases between them. The CDR3 covers 15 residues. Germline V lookup: CDR1 SEHNR, CDR2 FQNEAQ (reference sequence). In nucleotides, the CDR3 is TGTGCCAGCAGCCCAAGCGGTCCTTCTCCGTACGAGCAGTACTTC. Residues: CASSPSGPSPYEQYF.

V usage is TRBV16 and J usage is TRBJ2-1; 8 nucleotides match TRBD1. The V and J ends lost 3 bases and 4 bases, in that order; junction bases with no gene match: 2. The CDR3 is 14 residues long. The V gene's germline CDR1 is KGHSY and CDR2 FQNENV. The CDR3 is CASSQYRGYNEQFF. CDR3 sequence (DNA): TGTGCCAGCAGCCAGTACAGGGGGTACAATGAGCAGTTCTTC.

V gene TRBV4-2 combines with J gene TRBJ2-2; D is ambiguous. V was pared by 4 bases and J by 4 bases, with 7 bases between. The CDR3 extends over 13 amino acids. Germline loops: CDR1 LGHNA, CDR2 YNFKEQ. This chain's CDR3 is CASSPKGTGELFF. In DNA, the CDR3 is TGTGCCAGCAGCCCGAAAGGCACCGGGGAGCTGTTTTTT.

Only a few counts were recorded for this clonotype. V and J are TRBV27 and TRBJ1-1, with a tentative D call TRBD1 (6 bases). This CDR3 is 14 amino acids long. From germline, CDR1 is MNHEY and CDR2 SMNVEV (reference sequence). Trimming pared 6 bases from V and 3 bases from J, leaving 14 bases between. CDR3 protein: CASSQTKGDTEAFF. CDR3 sequence (DNA): TGTGCCAGCAGCCAAACGAAGGGGGACACTGAAGCTTTCTTT.

V gene TRBV5-5 combines with J gene TRBJ1-5, with D uncertain. V was shortened by 2 bases and J by 0 bases, with 9 bases between the two germline ends. The CDR3 has 15 residues. Germline V gene lookup returns CDR1 SGHKS and CDR2 YYEKEE (reference sequence). CDR3 DNA: TGTGCCAGCAGCTTTTGGGGTAATAGCAATCAGCCCCAGCATTTT. It encodes CASSFWGNSNQPQHF.

The chain recombines TRBV24-1 with TRBJ2-1; the match to TRBD2 covers 15 bases. From germline, CDR1 is KGHDR and CDR2 SFDVKD. The CDR3 sequence is 17 residues long. The ends lost 7 bases at V and 8 bases at J; junction bases unmatched: 11. The CDR3 sequence: CATRPSPGLAGGDEQFF. The CDR3 nucleotides are TGTGCCACCAGGCCCTCTCCGGGACTAGCGGGAGGAGATGAGCAGTTCTTC.

This clonotype was seen ten or more times. The chain couples TRBV20-1 to TRBJ2-3; a possible D gene is TRBD1 (6 bases). V was cut by 5 bases and J by 3 bases, with 15 bases left in between. Germline loops: CDR1 DFQATT, CDR2 SNEGSKA (reference sequence). The CDR3 sequence is 14 residues long. The CDR3: CSALRTVGTDTQYF. Here the CDR3 DNA reads TGCAGTGCTCTACGGACAGTGGGAACAGATACGCAGTATTTT.

Written as DNA, the CDR3 is TGCGCCAGCAGCCAAGTACAGGGGGCGCACCAAGAGACCCAGTACTTC. This translates into CASSQVQGAHQETQYF. The chain recombines TRBV4-1 with TRBJ2-5; 9 bases map to TRBD1. Germline-derived CDR1 and CDR2 are MGHRA and YSYEKL. With 1 base clipped from V and 0 bases from J, the junction kept 3 bases outside the gene matches. The CDR3 is 16 residues long.

The chain combines TRBV7-9 with TRBJ2-1; 8 nucleotides line up with TRBD1. J gave up 2 bases and V 4 bases, and 7 bases lay outside the gene matches. The CDR3 runs to 16 residues. Germline-derived CDR1 and CDR2 are SEHNR and FQNEAQ (reference sequence). The CDR3 DNA reads TGTGCCAGCAGCTCTCCCGACAGGGGTCCCTACAATGAGCAGTTCTTC. Protein: CASSSPDRGPYNEQFF. Combining the CDR3 with reference TRBV7-9 and TRBJ2-1 gives the whole variable domain DTGVSQNPRHKITKRGQNVTFRCDPISEHNRLYWYRQTLGQGPEFLTYFQNEAQLEKSRLLSDRFSAERPKGSFSTLEIQRTEQGDSAMYLCASSSPDRGPYNEQFFGPGTRLTVL.

The chain combines TRBV6-5 with TRBJ2-3; 8 nucleotides agree with TRBD1. This CDR3 has 16 amino acids. V shed 3 bases and J 0 bases; nucleotides not matched to a gene: 5. Germline V gives CDR1 MNHEY, CDR2 SVGAGI. CDR3 DNA: TGTGCCAGCAGTTATGGACAGGGTTCTAGCACAGATACGCAGTATTTT. Translation: CASSYGQGSSTDTQYF.

This clonotype was seen ten or more times. V is TRBV19 and J is TRBJ2-1; D ambiguous. V was shortened by 3 bases and J by 4 bases, with 7 bases between the two germline ends. The CDR3 length is 13 residues. The germline gives CDR1 LNHDA, CDR2 SQIVND (reference sequence). CDR3 in DNA: TGTGCCAGTAGTATCAAGGGATACAATGAGCAGTTCTTC. Its translation is CASSIKGYNEQFF.

The V call is TRBV27, the J call TRBJ2-1; D is uncertain. The V gene lost 6 bases and the J gene lost 1 base, with 13 bases spanning the gap. The CDR3 consists of 15 residues. The V gene's germline CDR1 is MNHEY and CDR2 SMNVEV (reference sequence). The CDR3 here is CASSLLGQSYNEQFF. The CDR3 nucleotides read TGTGCCAGCAGCTTACTCGGGCAATCCTACAATGAGCAGTTCTTC.

This clonotype was counted a few times. This CDR3 is CSAQVGETQYF. CDR3 in DNA: TGCAGTGCCCAGGTCGGGGAGACCCAGTACTTC. The chain combines TRBV20-1 with TRBJ2-5, with D uncertain. This CDR3 is built from 11 residues. Looked up from germline, CDR1 is DFQATT and CDR2 is SNEGSKA (reference sequence). The ends were cut back, 6 bases at V and 5 bases at J, with 10 bases in the middle.

The chain carries TRBV28 and TRBJ1-1; the D gene is possibly TRBD1 (5 bases). Trimming left V 7 bases short and J 5 bases short, with 14 bases between. Germline V CDR1 and CDR2: MDHEN, SYDVKM. The CDR3 extends over 13 amino acids. In DNA, the CDR3 is TGTGCCAGCACTTCCCTCGGGGGGACTGAAGCTTTCTTT. This gives the protein CASTSLGGTEAFF.